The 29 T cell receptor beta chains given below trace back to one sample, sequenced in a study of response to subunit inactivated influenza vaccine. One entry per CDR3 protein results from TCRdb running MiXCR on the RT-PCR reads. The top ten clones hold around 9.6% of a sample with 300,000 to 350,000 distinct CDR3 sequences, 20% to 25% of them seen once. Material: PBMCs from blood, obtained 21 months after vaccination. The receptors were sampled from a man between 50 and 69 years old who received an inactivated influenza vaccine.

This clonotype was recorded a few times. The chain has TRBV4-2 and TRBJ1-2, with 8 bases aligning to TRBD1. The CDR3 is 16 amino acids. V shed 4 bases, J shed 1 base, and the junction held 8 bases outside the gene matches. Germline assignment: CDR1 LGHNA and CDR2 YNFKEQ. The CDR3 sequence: CASSPGQGGVNYGYTF. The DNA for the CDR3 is TGTGCCAGCAGCCCCGGACAGGGAGGAGTTAACTATGGCTACACCTTC.

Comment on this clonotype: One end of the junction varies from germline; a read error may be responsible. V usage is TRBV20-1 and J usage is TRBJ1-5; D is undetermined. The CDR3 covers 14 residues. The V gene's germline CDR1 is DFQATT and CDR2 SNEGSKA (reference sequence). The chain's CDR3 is CSARLGTSNQLQHF. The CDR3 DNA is TGCAGTGCTAGACTGGGCACTAGCAATCAGCTCCAGCATTTT.

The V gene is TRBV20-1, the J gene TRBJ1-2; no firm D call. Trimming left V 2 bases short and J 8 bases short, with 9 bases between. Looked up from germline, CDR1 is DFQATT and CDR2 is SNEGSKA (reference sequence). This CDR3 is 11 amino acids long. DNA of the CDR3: TGCAGTGCTAGATGGCAGTCCGGCTACACCTTC. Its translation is CSARWQSGYTF.

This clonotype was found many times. CDR3 loop: CASSYAGGSTGELFF. The DNA of the CDR3 is TGTGCCAGCAGTTACGCGGGAGGGAGCACCGGGGAGCTGTTTTTT. The chain is built from TRBV6-5 and TRBJ2-2, with TRBD2 identical over 9 bases. There are 15 residues in the CDR3. V lost 2 bases, J lost 4 bases, and 2 bases stayed unmatched. Germline CDR1 reads MNHEY; CDR2 reads SVGAGI.

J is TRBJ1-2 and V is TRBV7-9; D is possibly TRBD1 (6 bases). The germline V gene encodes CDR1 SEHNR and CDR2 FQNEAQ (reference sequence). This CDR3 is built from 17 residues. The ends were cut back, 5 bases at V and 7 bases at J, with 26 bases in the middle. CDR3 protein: CASSRPQRGSELGGYTF. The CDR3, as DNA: TGTGCCAGCAGCCGACCCCAAAGGGGGTCGGAACTGGGTGGCTACACCTTC. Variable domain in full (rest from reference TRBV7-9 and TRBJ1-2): DTGVSQNPRHKITKRGQNVTFRCDPISEHNRLYWYRQTLGQGPEFLTYFQNEAQLEKSRLLSDRFSAERPKGSFSTLEIQRTEQGDSAMYLCASSRPQRGSELGGYTFGSGTRLTVV.

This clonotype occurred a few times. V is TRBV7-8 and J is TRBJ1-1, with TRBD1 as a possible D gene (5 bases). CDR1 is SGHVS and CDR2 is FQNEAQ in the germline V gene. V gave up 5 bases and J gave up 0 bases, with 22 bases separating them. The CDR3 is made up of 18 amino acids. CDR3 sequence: CASSLQQPNHRMNTEAFF. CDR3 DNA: TGTGCCAGCAGCCTACAGCAGCCCAATCACAGGATGAACACTGAAGCTTTCTTT.

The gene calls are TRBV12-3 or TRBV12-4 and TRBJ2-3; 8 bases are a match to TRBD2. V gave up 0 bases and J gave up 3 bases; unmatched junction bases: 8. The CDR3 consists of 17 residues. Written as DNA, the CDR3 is TGTGCCAGCAGTTTAGCGCAGGGACTAGTTAAAACAGATACGCAGTATTTT. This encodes CASSLAQGLVKTDTQYF.

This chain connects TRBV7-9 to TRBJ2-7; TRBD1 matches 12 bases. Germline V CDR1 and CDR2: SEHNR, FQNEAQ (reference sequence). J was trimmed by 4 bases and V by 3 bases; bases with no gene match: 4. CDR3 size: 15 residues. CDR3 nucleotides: TGTGCCAGCAGCTTGGGGGACAGGGGGCCTTACGAGCAGTACTTC. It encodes CASSLGDRGPYEQYF.

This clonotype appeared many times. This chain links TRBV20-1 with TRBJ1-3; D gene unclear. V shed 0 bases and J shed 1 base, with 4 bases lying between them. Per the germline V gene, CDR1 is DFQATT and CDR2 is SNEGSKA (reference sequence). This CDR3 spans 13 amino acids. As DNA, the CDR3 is TGCAGTGCTAGAGATGAGTCTGGAAACACCATATATTTT. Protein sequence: CSARDESGNTIYF.

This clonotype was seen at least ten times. CDR3 loop: CASSQVRGRSEAFF. The CDR3 bases are TGTGCCAGCAGCCAAGTCAGGGGGCGAAGTGAGGCTTTCTTT. The chain recombines TRBV3-1 with TRBJ1-1; TRBD1 matches at 8 bases. The junction had 9 bases not matched to a gene; V was cut back by 1 base and J by 11 bases. The length of the CDR3 is 14 residues. Germline V CDR1 and CDR2: LGHDT, YNNKEL (reference sequence).

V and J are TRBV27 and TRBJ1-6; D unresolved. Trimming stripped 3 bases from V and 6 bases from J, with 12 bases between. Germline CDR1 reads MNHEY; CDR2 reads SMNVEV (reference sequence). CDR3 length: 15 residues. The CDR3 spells CASSFTPGLNSPLHF. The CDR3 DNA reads TGTGCCAGCAGTTTCACGCCCGGCCTTAATTCACCCCTCCACTTT.

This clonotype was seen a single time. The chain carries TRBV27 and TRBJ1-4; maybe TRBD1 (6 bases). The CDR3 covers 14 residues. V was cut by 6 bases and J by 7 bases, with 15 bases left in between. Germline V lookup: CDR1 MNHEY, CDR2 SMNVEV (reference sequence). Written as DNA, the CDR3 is TGTGCCAGCAGACCACTGGGAGGGGGTGAAAAACTGTTTTTT. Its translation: CASRPLGGGEKLFF.

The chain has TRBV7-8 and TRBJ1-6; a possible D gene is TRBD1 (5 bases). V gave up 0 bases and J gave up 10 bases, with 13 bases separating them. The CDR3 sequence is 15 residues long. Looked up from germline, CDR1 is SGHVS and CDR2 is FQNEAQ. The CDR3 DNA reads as TGTGCCAGCAGCTTAGCCACCAGGGTCGGCTCACCCCTCCACTTT. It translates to CASSLATRVGSPLHF.

The CDR3 loop is CASSPQSSNQPQHF. Here the CDR3 DNA reads TGTGCCAGCAGCCCACAGTCGAGCAATCAGCCCCAGCATTTT. The J gene is TRBJ1-5, the V gene TRBV12-3 or TRBV12-4; D remains unclear. Trimming pared 6 bases from V and 1 base from J, leaving 10 bases between. The CDR3 has 14 amino acids.

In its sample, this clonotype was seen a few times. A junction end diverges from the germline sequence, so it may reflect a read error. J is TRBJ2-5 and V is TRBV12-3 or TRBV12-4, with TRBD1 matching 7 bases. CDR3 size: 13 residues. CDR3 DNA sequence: TGTGCCAGCGGACAGGATAACCAAAAGACCCAGTACTTC. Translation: CASGQDNQKTQYF.

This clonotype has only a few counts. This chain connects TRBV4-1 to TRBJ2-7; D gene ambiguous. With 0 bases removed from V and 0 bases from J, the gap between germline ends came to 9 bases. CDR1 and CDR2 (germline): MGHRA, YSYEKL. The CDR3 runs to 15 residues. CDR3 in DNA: TGCGCCAGCAGCCAAGACGATGACACCTCCTACGAGCAGTACTTC. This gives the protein CASSQDDDTSYEQYF.

CDR3 in DNA: TGTGCCAGCAGTTTAGAACTAGCGGGGGCCCCGTTGAAAGATACGCAGTATTTT. It encodes CASSLELAGAPLKDTQYF. The rearrangement links TRBV12-3 or TRBV12-4 to TRBJ2-3; 11 nucleotides align to TRBD2. The CDR3 covers 18 residues. J gave up 5 bases and V 1 base, and 11 bases lay outside the gene matches.

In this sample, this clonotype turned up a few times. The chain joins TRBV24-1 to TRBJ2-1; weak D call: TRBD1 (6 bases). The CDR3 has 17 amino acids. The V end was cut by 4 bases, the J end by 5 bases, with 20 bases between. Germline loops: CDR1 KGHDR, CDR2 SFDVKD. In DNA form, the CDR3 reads TGTGCCACCAGTGAATCACCTTACAGGGTACGGCACAATGAGCAGTTCTTC. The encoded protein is CATSESPYRVRHNEQFF.

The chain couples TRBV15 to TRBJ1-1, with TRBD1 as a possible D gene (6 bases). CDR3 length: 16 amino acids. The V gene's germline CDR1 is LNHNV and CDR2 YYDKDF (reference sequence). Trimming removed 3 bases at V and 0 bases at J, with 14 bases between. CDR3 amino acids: CATSRERGGVNTEAFF. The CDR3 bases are TGTGCCACCAGCAGGGAGAGGGGGGGAGTGAACACTGAAGCTTTCTTT.

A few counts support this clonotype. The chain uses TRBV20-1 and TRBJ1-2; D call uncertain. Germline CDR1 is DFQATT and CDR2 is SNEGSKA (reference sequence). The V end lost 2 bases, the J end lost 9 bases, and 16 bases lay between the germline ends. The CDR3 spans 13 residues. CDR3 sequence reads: CSARIPSLLRYTF. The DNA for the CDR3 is TGCAGTGCTAGAATACCGAGTCTACTTCGCTACACCTTC.

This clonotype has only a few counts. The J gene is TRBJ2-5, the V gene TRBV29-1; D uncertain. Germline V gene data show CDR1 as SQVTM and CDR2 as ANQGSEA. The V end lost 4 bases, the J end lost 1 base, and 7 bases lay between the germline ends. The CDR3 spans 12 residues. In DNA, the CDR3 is TGCAGCGTTGGCTGGCGCCAAGAGACCCAGTACTTC. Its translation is CSVGWRQETQYF.

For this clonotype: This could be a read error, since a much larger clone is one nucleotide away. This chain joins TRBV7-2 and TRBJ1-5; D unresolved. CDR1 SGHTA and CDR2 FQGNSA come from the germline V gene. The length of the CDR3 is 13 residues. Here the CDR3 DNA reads TGTGCCAGCAGCCGACAACCGAATCAGCCCCAGCAATTT. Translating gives CASSRQPNQPQQF.

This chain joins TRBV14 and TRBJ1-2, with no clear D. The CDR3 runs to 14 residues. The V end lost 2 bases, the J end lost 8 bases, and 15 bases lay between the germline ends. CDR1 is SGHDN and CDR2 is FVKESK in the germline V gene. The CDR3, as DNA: TGTGCCAGCAGCCAACGGGCCAGTTTTGGCGGCTACACCTTC. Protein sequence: CASSQRASFGGYTF.

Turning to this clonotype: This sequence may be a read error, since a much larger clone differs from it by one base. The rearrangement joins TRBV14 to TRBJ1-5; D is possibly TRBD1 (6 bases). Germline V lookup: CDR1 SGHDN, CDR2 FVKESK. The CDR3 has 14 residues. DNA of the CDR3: TGTGCCAGCAGGACCACAGGGTTCGGCCAGCCCCGGCATTTT. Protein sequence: CASRTTGFGQPRHF.

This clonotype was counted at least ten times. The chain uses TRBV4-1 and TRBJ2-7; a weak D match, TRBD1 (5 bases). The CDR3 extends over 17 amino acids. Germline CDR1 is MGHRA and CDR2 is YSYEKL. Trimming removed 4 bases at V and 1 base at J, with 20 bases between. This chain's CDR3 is CASSLTSLARDSYEQYF. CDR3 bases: TGCGCCAGCAGCCTGACATCGCTCGCCAGGGATTCCTACGAGCAGTACTTC.

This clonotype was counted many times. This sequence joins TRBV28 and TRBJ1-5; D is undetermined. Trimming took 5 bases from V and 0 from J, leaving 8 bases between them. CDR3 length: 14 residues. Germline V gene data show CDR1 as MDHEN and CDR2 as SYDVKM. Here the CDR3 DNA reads TGTGCCAGCAGTGCAACAACTAGCAATCAGCCCCAGCATTTT. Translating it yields CASSATTSNQPQHF.

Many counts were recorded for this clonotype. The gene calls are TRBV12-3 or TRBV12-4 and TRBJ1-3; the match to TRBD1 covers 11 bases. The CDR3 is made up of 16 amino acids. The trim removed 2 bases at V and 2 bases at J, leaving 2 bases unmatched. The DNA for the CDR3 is TGTGCCAGCAGTTTATTGGACAGGGGGCCTGGAAACACCATATATTTT. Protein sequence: CASSLLDRGPGNTIYF.

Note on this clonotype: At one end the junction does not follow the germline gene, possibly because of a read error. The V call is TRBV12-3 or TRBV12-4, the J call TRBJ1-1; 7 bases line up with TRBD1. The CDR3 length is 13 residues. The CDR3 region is CASRRGQARMAFF. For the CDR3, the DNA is TGTGCCAGCAGACGCGGACAGGCCCGGATGGCTTTCTTC.

The CDR3 DNA is TGTGCCAGCAGCTTAGGATTGTCCAGGGATGGCTACACCTTC. It is translated as CASSLGLSRDGYTF. V and J are TRBV11-2 and TRBJ1-2; a weak D match, TRBD1 (5 bases). With 1 base removed from V and 6 bases from J, the gap between germline ends came to 12 bases. Germline CDR1 reads SGHAT; CDR2 reads FQNNGV. The CDR3 consists of 14 residues.